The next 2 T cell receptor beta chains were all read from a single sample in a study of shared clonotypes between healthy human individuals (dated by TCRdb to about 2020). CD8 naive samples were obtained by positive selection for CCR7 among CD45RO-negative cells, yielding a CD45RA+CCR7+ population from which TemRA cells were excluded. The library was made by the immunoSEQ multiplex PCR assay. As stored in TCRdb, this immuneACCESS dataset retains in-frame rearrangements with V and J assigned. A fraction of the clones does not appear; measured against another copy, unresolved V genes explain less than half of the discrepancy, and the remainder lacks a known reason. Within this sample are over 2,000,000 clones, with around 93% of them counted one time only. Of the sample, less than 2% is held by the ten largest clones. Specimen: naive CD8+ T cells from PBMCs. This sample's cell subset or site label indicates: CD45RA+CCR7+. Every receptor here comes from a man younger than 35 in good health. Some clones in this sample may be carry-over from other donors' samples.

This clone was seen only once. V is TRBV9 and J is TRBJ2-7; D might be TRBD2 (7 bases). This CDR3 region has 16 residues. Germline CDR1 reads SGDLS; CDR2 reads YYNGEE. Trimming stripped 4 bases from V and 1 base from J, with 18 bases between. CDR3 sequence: CASSPARGAVSYEQYF. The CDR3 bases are TGTGCCAGCAGCCCCGCACGGGGGGCGGTATCCTACGAGCAGTACTTC.

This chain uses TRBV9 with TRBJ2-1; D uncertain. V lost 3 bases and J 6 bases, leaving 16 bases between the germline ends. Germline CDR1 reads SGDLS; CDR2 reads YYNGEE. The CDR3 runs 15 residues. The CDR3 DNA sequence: TGTGCCAGCAGCGGTCTAGGTAATCATGGCAATGAGCAGTTCTTC. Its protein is CASSGLGNHGNEQFF.